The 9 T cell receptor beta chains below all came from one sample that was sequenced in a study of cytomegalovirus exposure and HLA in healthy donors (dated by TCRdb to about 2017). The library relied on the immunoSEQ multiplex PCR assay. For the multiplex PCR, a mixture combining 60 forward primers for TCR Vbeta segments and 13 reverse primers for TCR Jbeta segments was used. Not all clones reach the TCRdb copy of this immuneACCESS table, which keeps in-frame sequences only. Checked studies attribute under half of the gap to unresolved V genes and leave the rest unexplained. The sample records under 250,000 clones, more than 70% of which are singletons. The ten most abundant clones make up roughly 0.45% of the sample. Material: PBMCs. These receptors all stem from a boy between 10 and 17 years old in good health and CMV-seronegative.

The CDR3 protein is CASSPGFRTSERPPYEQYF. As DNA, the CDR3 is TGTGCCAGCAGCCCAGGTTTCCGGACTAGCGAGCGACCTCCTTACGAGCAGTACTTC. The chain has TRBV7-9 and TRBJ2-7, with TRBD2 matching over 9 bases. Germline assignment: CDR1 SEHNR and CDR2 FQNEAQ (reference sequence). With V trimmed by 5 bases and J by 4 bases, 21 bases remained unmatched. This CDR3 spans 19 amino acids.

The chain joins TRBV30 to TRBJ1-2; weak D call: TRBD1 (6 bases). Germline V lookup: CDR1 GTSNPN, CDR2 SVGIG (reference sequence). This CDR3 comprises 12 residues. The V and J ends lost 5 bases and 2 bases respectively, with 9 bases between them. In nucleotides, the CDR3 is TGTGCCTGGGGCAGGGGAAACTATGGCTACACCTTC. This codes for CAWGRGNYGYTF. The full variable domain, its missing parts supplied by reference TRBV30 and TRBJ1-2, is SQTIHQWPATLVQPVGSPLSLECTVEGTSNPNLYWYRQAAGRGLQLLFYSVGIGQISSEVPQNLSASRPQDRQFILSSKKLLLSDSGFYLCAWGRGNYGYTFGSGTRLTVV.

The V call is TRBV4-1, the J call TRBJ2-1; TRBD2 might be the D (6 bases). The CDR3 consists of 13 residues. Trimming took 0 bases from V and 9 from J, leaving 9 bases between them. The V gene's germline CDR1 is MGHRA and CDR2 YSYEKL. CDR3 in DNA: TGCGCCAGCAGCCAAGAATGGAGGGGTGAGCAGTTCTTC. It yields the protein CASSQEWRGEQFF.

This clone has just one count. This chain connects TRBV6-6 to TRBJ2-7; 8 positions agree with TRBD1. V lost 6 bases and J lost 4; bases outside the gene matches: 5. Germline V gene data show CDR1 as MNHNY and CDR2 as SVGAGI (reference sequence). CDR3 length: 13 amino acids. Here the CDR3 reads CASRSGQAYEQYF. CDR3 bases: TGTGCCAGCAGGTCGGGACAGGCTTACGAGCAGTACTTC.

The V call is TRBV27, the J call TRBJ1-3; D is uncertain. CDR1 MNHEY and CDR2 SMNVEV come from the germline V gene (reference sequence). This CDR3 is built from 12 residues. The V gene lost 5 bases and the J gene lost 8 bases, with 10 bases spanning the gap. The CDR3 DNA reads TGTGCCAGCAGTCCCCCCGGGGACACCATATATTTT. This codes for CASSPPGDTIYF.

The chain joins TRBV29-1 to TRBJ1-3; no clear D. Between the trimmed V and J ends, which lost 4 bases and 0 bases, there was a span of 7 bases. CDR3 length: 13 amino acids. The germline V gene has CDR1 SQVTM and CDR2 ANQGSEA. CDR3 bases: TGCAGCGTTGGGCCCATCTCTGGAAACACCATATATTTT. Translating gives CSVGPISGNTIYF.

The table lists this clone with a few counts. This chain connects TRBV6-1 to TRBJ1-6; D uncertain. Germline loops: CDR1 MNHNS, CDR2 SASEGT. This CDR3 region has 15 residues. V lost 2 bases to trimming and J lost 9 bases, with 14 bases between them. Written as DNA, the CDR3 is TGTGCCAGCAGTGAACGGCCCATGCGGGTTTCACCCCTCCACTTT. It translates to CASSERPMRVSPLHF.

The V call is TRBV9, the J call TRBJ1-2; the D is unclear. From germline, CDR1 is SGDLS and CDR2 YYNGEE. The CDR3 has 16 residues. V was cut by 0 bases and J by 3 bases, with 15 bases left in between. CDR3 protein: CASSVGSLGTDYGYTF. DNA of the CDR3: TGTGCCAGCAGCGTAGGGTCACTAGGAACTGACTATGGCTACACCTTC.

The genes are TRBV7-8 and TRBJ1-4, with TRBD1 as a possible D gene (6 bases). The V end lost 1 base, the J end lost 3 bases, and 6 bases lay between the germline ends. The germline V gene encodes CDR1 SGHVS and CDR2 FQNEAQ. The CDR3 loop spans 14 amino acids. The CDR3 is CASSLGTANEKLFF. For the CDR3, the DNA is TGTGCCAGCAGCTTAGGGACAGCTAATGAAAAACTGTTTTTT.